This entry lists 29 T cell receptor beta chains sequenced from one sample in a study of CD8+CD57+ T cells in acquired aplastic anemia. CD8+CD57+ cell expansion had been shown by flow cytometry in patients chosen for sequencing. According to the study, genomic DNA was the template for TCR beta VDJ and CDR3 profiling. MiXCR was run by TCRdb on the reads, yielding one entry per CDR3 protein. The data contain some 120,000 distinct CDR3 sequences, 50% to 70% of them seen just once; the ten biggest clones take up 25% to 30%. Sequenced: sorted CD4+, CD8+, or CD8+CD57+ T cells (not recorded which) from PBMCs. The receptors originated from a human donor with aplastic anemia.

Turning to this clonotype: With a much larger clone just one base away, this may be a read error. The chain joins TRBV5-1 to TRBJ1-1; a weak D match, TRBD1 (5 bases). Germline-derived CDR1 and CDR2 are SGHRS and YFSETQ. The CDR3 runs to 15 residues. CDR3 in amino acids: CASGLEQGMNTEAFF. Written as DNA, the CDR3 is TGCGCCAGCGGCTTGGAGCAGGGCATGAACACTGAAGCTTTCTTT.

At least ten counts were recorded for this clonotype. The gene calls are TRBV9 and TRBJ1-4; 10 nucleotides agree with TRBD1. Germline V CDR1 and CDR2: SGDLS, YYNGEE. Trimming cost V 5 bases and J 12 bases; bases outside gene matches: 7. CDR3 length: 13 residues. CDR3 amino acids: CASRPGQGIELFF. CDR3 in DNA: TGTGCCAGCAGGCCGGGACAGGGGATAGAACTGTTTTTT.

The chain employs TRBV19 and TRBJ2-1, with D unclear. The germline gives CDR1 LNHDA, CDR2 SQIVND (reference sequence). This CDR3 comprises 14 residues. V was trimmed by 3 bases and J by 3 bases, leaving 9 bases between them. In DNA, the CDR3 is TGTGCCAGTAGTATTCTTCCGATCTACAATGAGCAGTTCTTC. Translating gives CASSILPIYNEQFF.

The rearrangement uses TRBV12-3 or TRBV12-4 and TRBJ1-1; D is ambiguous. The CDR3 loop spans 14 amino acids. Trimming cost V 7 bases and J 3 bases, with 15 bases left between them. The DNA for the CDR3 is TGTGCCAGCAACTCCCCGGTAGGGTACACTGAAGCTTTCTTT. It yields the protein CASNSPVGYTEAFF.

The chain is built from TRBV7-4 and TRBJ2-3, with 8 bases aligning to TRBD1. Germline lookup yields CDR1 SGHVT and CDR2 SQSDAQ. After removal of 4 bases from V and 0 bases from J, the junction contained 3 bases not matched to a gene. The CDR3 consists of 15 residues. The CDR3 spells CASSSRTGSTDTQYF. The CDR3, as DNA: TGTGCCAGCAGCTCCCGGACAGGGAGCACAGATACGCAGTATTTT. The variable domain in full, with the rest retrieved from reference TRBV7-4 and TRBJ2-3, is GAGVSQSPRYKVAKRGRDVALRCDSISGHVTLYWYRQTLGQGSEVLTYSQSDAQRDKSGRPSGRFSAERPERSVSTLKIQRTEQGDSAVYLCASSSRTGSTDTQYFGPGTRLTVL.

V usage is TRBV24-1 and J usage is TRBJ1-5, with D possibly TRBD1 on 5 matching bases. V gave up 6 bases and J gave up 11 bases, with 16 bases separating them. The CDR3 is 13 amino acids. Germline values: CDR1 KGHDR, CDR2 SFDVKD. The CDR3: CATSTPVGETQHF. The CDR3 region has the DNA TGTGCCACCAGTACCCCGGTAGGGGAGACCCAGCATTTT.

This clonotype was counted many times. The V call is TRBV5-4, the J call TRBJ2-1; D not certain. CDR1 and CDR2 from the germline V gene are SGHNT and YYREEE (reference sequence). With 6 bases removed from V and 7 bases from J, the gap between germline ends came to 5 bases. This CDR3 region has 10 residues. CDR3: CASMGNEQFF. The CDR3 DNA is TGTGCCAGCATGGGAAATGAGCAGTTCTTC.

CDR3 nucleotide sequence: TGTGCCACCTGGGACAGAAGCTCCTATAATTCACCCCTCCACTTT. This encodes CATWDRSSYNSPLHF. J is TRBJ1-6 and V is TRBV19, with TRBD1 identical over 7 bases. The CDR3 runs 15 residues. V was pared by 10 bases and J by 0 bases, with 6 bases of the junction left unmatched. CDR1 and CDR2 (germline): LNHDA, SQIVND (reference sequence). Complete variable domain (other parts from reference TRBV19 and TRBJ1-6): DGGITQSPKYLFRKEGQNVTLSCEQNLNHDAMYWYRQDPGQGLRLIYYSQIVNDFQKGDIAEGYSVSREKKESFPLTVTSAQKNPTAFYLCATWDRSSYNSPLHFGNGTRLTVT.

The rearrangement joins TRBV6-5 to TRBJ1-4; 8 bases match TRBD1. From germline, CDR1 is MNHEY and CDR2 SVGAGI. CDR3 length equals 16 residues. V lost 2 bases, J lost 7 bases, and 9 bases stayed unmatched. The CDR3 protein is CASSYGGTGDREKLFF. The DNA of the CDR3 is TGTGCCAGCAGTTACGGCGGGACAGGAGATCGTGAAAAACTGTTTTTT.

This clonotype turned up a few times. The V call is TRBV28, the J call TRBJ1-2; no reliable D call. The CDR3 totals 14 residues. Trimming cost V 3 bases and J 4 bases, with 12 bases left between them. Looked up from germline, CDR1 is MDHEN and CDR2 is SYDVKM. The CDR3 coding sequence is TGTGCCAGCAGTTTTGCAGCGTTCAGCTATGGCTACACCTTC. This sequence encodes CASSFAAFSYGYTF.

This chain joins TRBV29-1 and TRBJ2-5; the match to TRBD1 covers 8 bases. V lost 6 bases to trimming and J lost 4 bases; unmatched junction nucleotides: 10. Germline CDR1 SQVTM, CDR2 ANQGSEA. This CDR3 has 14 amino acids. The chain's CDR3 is CSVDRAQARETQYF. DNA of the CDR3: TGCAGCGTGGACAGGGCGCAGGCCAGAGAGACCCAGTACTTC.

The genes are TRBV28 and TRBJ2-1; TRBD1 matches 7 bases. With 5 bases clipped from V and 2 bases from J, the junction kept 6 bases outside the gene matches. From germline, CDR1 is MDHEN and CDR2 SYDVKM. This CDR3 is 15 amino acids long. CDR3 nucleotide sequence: TGTGCCAGCAGTCATTACAGGGGTCCCTACAATGAGCAGTTCTTC. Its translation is CASSHYRGPYNEQFF. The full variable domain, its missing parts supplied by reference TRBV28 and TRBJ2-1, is DVKVTQSSRYLVKRTGEKVFLECVQDMDHENMFWYRQDPGLGLRLIYFSYDVKMKEKGDIPEGYSVSREKKERFSLILESASTNQTSMYLCASSHYRGPYNEQFFGPGTRLTVL.

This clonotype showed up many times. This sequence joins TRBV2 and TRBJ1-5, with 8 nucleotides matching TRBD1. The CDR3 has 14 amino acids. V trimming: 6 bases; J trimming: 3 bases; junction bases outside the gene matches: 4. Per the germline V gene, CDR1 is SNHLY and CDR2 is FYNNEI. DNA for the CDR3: TGTGCCAGCAGCGACAGGGGTTACAATCAGCCCCAGCATTTT. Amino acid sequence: CASSDRGYNQPQHF.

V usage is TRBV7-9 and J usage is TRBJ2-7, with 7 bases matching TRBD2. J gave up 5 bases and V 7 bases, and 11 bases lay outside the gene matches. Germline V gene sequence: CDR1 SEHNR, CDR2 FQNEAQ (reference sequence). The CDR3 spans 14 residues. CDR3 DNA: TGTGCCAGCACCCTAGGCGGGAGTCTCGACGAGCAGTACTTC. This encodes CASTLGGSLDEQYF. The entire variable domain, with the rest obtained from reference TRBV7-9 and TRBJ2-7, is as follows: DTGVSQNPRHKITKRGQNVTFRCDPISEHNRLYWYRQTLGQGPEFLTYFQNEAQLEKSRLLSDRFSAERPKGSFSTLEIQRTEQGDSAMYLCASTLGGSLDEQYFGPGTRLTVT.

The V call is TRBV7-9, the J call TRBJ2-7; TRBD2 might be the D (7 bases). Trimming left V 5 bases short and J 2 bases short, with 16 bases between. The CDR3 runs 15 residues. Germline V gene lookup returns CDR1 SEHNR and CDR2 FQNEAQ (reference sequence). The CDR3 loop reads CASSPSGGDPYEQYF. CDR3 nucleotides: TGTGCCAGCAGCCCCTCGGGGGGCGACCCCTACGAGCAGTACTTC.

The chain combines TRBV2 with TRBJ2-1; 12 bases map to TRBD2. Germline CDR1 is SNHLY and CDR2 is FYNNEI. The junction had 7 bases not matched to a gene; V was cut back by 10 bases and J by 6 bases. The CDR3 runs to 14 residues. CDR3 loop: CATGLAGYSNEQFF. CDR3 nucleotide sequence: TGTGCCACCGGACTAGCGGGATATAGCAATGAGCAGTTCTTC. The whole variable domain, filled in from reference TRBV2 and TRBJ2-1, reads EPEVTQTPSHQVTQMGQEVILRCVPISNHLYFYWYRQILGQKVEFLVSFYNNEISEKSEIFDDQFSVERPDGSNFTLKIRSTKLEDSAMYFCATGLAGYSNEQFFGPGTRLTVL.

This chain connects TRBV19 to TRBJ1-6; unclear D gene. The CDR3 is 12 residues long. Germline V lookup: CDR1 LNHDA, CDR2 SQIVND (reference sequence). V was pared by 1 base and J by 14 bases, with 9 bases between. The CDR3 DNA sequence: TGTGCCAGTAGTATAGGAGGGTCTTCCCTCCACTTT. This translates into CASSIGGSSLHF.

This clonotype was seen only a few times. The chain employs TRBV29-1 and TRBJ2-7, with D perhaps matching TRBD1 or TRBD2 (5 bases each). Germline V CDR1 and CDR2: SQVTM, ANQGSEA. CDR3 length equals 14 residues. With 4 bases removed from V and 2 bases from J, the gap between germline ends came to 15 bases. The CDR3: CSVVGEWKAYEQYF. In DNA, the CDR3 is TGCAGCGTTGTGGGGGAATGGAAAGCCTACGAGCAGTACTTC.

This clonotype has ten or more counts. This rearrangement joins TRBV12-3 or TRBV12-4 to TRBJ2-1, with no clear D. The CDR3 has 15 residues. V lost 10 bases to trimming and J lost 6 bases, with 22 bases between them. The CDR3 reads CATSWAASQFNEQFF. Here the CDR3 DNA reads TGTGCCACCTCATGGGCGGCCTCCCAGTTCAATGAGCAGTTCTTC.

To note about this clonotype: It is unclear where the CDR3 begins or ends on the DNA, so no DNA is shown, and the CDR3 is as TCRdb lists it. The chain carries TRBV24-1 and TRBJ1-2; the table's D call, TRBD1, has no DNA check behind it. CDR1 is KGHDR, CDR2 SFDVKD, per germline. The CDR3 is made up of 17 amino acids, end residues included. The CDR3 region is CATSWGTGNGKGYGHTF.

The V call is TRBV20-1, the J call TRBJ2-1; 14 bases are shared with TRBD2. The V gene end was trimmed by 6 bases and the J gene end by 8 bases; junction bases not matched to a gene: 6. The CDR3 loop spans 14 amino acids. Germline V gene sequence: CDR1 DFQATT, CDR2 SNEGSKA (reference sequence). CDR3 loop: CSATGLAGVDEQFF. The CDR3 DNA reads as TGCAGTGCCACGGGACTAGCGGGAGTAGATGAGCAGTTCTTC.

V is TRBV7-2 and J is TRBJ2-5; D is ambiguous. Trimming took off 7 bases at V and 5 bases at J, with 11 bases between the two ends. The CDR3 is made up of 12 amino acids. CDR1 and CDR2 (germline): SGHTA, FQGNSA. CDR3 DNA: TGTGCCAGCACCCTTAGCCGGGAGACCCAGTACTTC. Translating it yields CASTLSRETQYF.

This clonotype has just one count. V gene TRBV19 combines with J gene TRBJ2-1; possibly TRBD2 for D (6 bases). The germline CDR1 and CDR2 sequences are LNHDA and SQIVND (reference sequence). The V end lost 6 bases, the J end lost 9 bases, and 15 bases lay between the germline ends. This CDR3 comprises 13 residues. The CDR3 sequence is CASRWTNGGEQFF. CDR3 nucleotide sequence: TGTGCCAGTAGGTGGACTAACGGGGGTGAGCAGTTCTTC.

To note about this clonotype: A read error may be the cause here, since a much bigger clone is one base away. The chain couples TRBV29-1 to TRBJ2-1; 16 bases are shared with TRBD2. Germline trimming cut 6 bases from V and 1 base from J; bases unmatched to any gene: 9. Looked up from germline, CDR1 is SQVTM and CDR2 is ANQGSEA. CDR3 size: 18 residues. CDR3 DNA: TGCAGCGTCGGAGGGACTAGCGGGAGGGCCTTTTCCTACAATGAGCAGTTCTTC. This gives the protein CSVGGTSGRAFSYNEQFF.

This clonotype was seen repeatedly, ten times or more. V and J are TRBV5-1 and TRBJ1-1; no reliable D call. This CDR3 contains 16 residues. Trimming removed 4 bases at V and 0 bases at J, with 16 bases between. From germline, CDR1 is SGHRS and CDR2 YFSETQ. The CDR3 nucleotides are TGCGCCAGCAGCCCCCAACCCGGGGAATTGAACACTGAAGCTTTCTTT. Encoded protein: CASSPQPGELNTEAFF. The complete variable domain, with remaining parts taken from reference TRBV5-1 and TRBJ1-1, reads KAGVTQTPRYLIKTRGQQVTLSCSPISGHRSVSWYQQTPGQGLQFLFEYFSETQRNKGNFPGRFSGRQFSNSRSEMNVSTLELGDSALYLCASSPQPGELNTEAFFGQGTRLTVV.

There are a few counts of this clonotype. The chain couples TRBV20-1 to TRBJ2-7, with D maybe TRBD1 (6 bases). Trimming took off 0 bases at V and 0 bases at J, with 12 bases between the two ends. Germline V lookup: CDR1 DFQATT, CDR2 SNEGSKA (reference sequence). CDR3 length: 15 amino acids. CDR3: CSAREGDTRSYEQYF. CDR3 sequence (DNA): TGCAGTGCTAGAGAGGGGGACACTCGCTCCTACGAGCAGTACTTC.

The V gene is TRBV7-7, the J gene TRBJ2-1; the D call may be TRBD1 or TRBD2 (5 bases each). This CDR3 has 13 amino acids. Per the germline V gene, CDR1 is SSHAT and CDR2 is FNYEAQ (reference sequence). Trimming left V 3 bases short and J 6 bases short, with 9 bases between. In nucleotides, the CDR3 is TGTGCCAGCAGCTTCCTCGGGGCCAATGAGCAGTTCTTC. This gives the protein CASSFLGANEQFF.

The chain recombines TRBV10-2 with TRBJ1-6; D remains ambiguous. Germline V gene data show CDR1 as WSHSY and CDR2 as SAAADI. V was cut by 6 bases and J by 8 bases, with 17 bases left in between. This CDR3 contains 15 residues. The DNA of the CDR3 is TGCGCCAGCAGCCGCGGGAGTCGGGGAGATTCACCCCTCCACTTT. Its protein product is CASSRGSRGDSPLHF.

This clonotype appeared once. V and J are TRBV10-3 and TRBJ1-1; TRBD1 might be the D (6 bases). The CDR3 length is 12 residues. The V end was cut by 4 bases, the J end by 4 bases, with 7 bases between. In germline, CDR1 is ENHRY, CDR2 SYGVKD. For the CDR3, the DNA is TGTGCCATCAGTGGAGGGGGCACTGAAGCTTTCTTT. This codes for CAISGGGTEAFF.